This entry features one T cell receptor beta chain sequence. This clonotype was detected a few times. Its antigen is not yet known. Base-call qualities are not available, and no considerably larger clone is one nucleotide away. The cysteine opens and the phenylalanine closes a CDR3 of 14 amino acids. The DNA shown is the 42-base CDR3, in frame from base 1. For this chain, trimming is 7 bases at the V end and 3 bases at the J end, and the number of junction bases without a gene match is 3. CDR1 and CDR2, looked up from the germline V gene (reference sequence), are LNHDA and SQIVND. These data belong to a study of glioma-infiltrating T cells (dated by TCRdb to the mid-2010s). The study in broad terms: The study sequenced TCR alpha- and beta-chain repertoires from glioma tissue, from non-neoplastic brain tissue and from matched peripheral blood mononuclear cells. To measure how far tissue and blood T-cell populations diverged, each tissue-infiltrating repertoire was compared against the peripheral blood repertoire of the same patient. The paired cohort comprised three low-grade glioma patients, 8 or 9 primary glioblastoma patients and three non-glioma patients contributing non-neoplastic brain tissue. The full study reports these points: Tissue and blood shared very few CDR3 sequences, a result attributed to high CDR3 diversity and limited sampling. In non-neoplastic patients, VJ-independent divergence between tissue and blood fell below expectation, whereas in all gliomas, and especially in low-grade gliomas, the divergence rose above expectation. Group comparisons rested on small numbers: three non-neoplastic, three low-grade glioma and roughly 8 glioblastoma patients.

TCR alpha and beta CDR3 regions were amplified with the iRepertoire nested amplicon-rescue multiplex PCR (arm-PCR) platform from RNA. For one-step reverse transcription and amplification, about 90-400 ng of tissue mRNA or PBMC total RNA was used as input. Following bead purification, Illumina adapters were added by a secondary multiplex PCR, and the libraries were gel-purified between 200 and 400 bp. The libraries contained internal 6-nucleotide barcodes that were used for demultiplexing. Sequencing of libraries was performed on an Illumina MiSeq with 2x220 or 2x250 nucleotide paired-end reads. As for how the authors treated the data: Paired reads were merged with FLASH 1.2.11 and aligned to the GRCh37 human genome with BWA-MEM before extracting TRA and TRB reads. For V and J assignment, an IMGT-derived reference of cassette sequences and CDR3 motifs that included pseudogenes was used. Three-frame translation of reads was performed, and productive CDR3s were defined as those with a C...FGXG motif and no stop codons. Unique combinations of V-J cassette pair and CDR3 amino acid sequence were defined as clonotypes. Filtering of reads was based on Hamming distance, with the threshold set by the sequence error rate of each sample in mapped regions. The public sequencing data were trimmed at Q25 with fastp and processed into clonotypes with MiXCR by TCRdb, which kept only in-frame beta chains. Entries that share a CDR3 protein sequence are merged under the most common genes and DNA. These V and J calls originate from TCRdb's pipeline instead of the authors' own analysis. Within this sample are fewer than 110,000 distinct CDR3 sequences, with about 28% of them counted one time only. The ten largest clones capture 44% of the sample.

Sequenced: glioma tissue, nonneoplastic brain tissue, or PBMCs (not recorded which). The receptor was derived from a human donor with low-grade glioma or glioblastoma, undergoing nonglioma brain surgery, or in good health (not recorded which). The rearrangement combines TRBV19 with TRBJ1-6; 7 nucleotides in the junction match TRBD1. The CDR3 in this case is CASTGDSYNSPLHF. The sequenced DNA is TGTGCCAGTACCGGGGACAGCTATAATTCACCCCTCCACTTT.